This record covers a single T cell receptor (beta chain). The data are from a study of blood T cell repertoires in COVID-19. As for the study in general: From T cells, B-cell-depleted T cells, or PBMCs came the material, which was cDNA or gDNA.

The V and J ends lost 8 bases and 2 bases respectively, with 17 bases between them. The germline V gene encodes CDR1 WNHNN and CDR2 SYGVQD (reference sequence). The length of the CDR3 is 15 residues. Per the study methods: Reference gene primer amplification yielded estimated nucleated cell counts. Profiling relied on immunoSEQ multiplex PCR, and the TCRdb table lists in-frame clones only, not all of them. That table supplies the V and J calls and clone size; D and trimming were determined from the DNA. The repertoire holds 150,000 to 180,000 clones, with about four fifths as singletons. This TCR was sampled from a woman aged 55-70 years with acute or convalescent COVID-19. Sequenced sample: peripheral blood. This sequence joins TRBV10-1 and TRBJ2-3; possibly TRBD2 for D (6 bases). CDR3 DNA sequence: TGCGCCAGCGGGTCCGGCGGGGCGCCCACAGATACGCAGTATTTT. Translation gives CASGSGGAPTDTQYF.